The 22 T cell receptor beta chains below all came from one sample that was sequenced in a study of beta chain features in type 1 diabetes. The whole isolated RNA underwent reverse transcription, so sequencing captured expressed TCRB transcripts. Repertoires were generated with immunoSEQ multiplex PCR, while TCRdb's copy carries only in-frame clones and drops some. The sample yields around 140,000 clones, about 10% seen once. Sequenced: naive CD4+ T cells from blood. The receptor source for this set is a man aged 18 to 29 in good health.

A note on this clone: Germline and junction disagree at one end, which may indicate a read error. The rearrangement links TRBV25-1 to TRBJ1-2; D ambiguous. Germline V gives CDR1 MGHDK, CDR2 SYGVNS. The CDR3 contains 15 residues. The CDR3 sequence: CASSPTLGANYGCTF. CDR3 sequence (DNA): TGTGCCAGCAGTCCGACCCTGGGAGCTAACTATGGCTGCACCTTC.

This chain uses TRBV30 with TRBJ2-1; no clear D. This CDR3 has 14 amino acids. The germline V and J ends were trimmed by 5 bases and 0 bases, with 11 bases remaining between them. Germline V lookup: CDR1 GTSNPN, CDR2 SVGIG (reference sequence). The CDR3 bases are TGTGCCTGGTCTCGCGCGAGCTCCTACAATGAGCAGTTCTTC. Amino acids: CAWSRASSYNEQFF.

This clone was seen more than once but under ten times. The V call is TRBV11-3, the J call TRBJ2-7; 9 bases fit TRBD1. This CDR3 region has 13 residues. The V gene's germline CDR1 is SGHNT and CDR2 YENEEA. With V trimmed by 4 bases and J by 3 bases, 1 base remained unmatched. Written as DNA, the CDR3 is TGTGCCAGCAGCTCGGGACAGGGCTACGAGCAGTACTTC. Encoded protein: CASSSGQGYEQYF.

This clone showed up many times. In this CDR3 the conserved last residue, phenylalanine or tryptophan, is missing, so a read error is likely. The limits of the CDR3 on the DNA are not certain, so only TCRdb's listed CDR3 is given. The J gene is TRBJ1-2, the V gene TRBV5-6. Per the germline V gene, CDR1 is SGHDT and CDR2 is YYEEEE. Inclusive of both ends, the CDR3 amounts to 8 amino acids. CDR3 amino acids: CASSITGS.

Only a few counts were recorded for this clone. The CDR3 coding sequence is TGTGCCAGCAAACTAACAGGTTTCTCCTACGAGCAGTACTTC. Translating it yields CASKLTGFSYEQYF. The gene calls are TRBV6-6 and TRBJ2-7, with D perhaps TRBD1 (5 bases). CDR1 is MNHNY and CDR2 is SVGAGI in the germline V gene (reference sequence). V shed 7 bases and J shed 0 bases, with 13 bases lying between them. This CDR3 contains 14 residues.

This clone was seen only a few times. The chain uses TRBV7-2 and TRBJ1-2; 7 nucleotides align to TRBD1. This CDR3 comprises 16 residues. J lost 8 bases, V lost 2 bases, and 14 bases had no gene match. Germline lookup yields CDR1 SGHTA and CDR2 FQGNSA. The chain's CDR3 is CASSLWGTAEKGGYTF. Written as DNA, the CDR3 is TGTGCCAGCAGCTTATGGGGGACAGCAGAAAAGGGGGGCTACACCTTC.

This clone was seen a handful of times. The chain uses TRBV7-2 and TRBJ2-3, with D possibly being TRBD1 (5 bases). The V end was cut by 3 bases, the J end by 4 bases, with 11 bases between. The germline V gene has CDR1 SGHTA and CDR2 FQGNSA. This CDR3 is built from 14 residues. Here the CDR3 DNA reads TGTGCCAGCAGCTTCCAGGGTAGCCCAGATACGCAGTATTTT. This sequence encodes CASSFQGSPDTQYF.

CDR3 amino acids: CASTPSSWTEAFF. CDR3 DNA sequence: TGTGCCAGCACCCCGTCGAGTTGGACTGAAGCTTTCTTT. The chain employs TRBV6-6 and TRBJ1-1; the D is unclear. Germline V gives CDR1 MNHNY, CDR2 SVGAGI (reference sequence). Trimming left V 7 bases short and J 5 bases short, with 14 bases between. The CDR3 is 13 amino acids.

This clone was found a few times. The chain combines TRBV5-8 with TRBJ2-2; no firm D call. Deletions cut 1 base from V and 4 bases from J, with 11 bases between. The germline V gene has CDR1 SGHTS and CDR2 YDEGEE. The CDR3 contains 15 residues. The CDR3 sequence: CASSLWVAVTGELFF. As DNA, the CDR3 is TGTGCCAGCAGCTTGTGGGTAGCAGTCACCGGGGAGCTGTTTTTT.

The chain recombines TRBV10-2 with TRBJ2-3, with 10 bases matching TRBD2. The CDR3 loop spans 18 amino acids. The V gene end was trimmed by 7 bases and the J gene end by 4 bases; junction bases not matched to a gene: 17. Germline V gene sequence: CDR1 WSHSY, CDR2 SAAADI. This CDR3 reads CASMGLSPSGGAADTQYF. DNA of the CDR3: TGCGCCAGCATGGGTCTGAGCCCGAGCGGGGGGGCGGCAGATACGCAGTATTTT.

This clone was detected only a few times. This chain uses TRBV18 with TRBJ2-5; weak D call: TRBD2 (6 bases). V was cut by 5 bases and J by 2 bases, with 12 bases left in between. The CDR3 consists of 14 residues. CDR1 and CDR2 from the germline V gene are KGHSH and LQKENI. The CDR3 here is CASSSGLAQETQYF. The CDR3 DNA sequence: TGTGCCAGCTCATCGGGACTGGCTCAAGAGACCCAGTACTTC.

The chain combines TRBV7-3 with TRBJ2-3; 11 bases are shared with TRBD1. CDR1 SGHTA and CDR2 FQGTGA come from the germline V gene. The CDR3 is 17 residues long. V lost 5 bases to trimming and J lost 3 bases; unmatched junction nucleotides: 10. Here the CDR3 DNA reads TGTGCCAGCAGCAAAACTGGACAGGGGGCGCCTACAGATACGCAGTATTTT. Its translation: CASSKTGQGAPTDTQYF.

The chain couples TRBV7-9 to TRBJ2-5; D call uncertain. The germline CDR1 and CDR2 sequences are SEHNR and FQNEAQ (reference sequence). This CDR3 has 15 amino acids. The V end lost 5 bases, the J end lost 4 bases, and 17 bases lay between the germline ends. The DNA for the CDR3 is TGTGCCAGCAGCGTTACTTTCCCCCGCCCAGAGACCCAGTACTTC. This sequence encodes CASSVTFPRPETQYF.

The chain links TRBV19 to TRBJ2-1, with 7 bases lining up with TRBD1. V dropped 4 bases and J dropped 7; count of bases not matched to a gene: 13. CDR3 length equals 16 residues. Germline CDR1 reads LNHDA; CDR2 reads SQIVND (reference sequence). This chain's CDR3 is CASSSRQGPVVNEQFF. DNA for the CDR3: TGTGCCAGTAGTAGCAGACAGGGCCCTGTGGTTAATGAGCAGTTCTTC.

DNA for the CDR3: TGTGCCAGCAGTCAACAGGGGTACGAGCAGTACTTC. Translated: CASSQQGYEQYF. The rearrangement joins TRBV6-5 to TRBJ2-7, with TRBD1 identical over 7 bases. V shed 5 bases and J 4 bases; nucleotides not matched to a gene: 2. The CDR3 loop spans 12 amino acids. Germline CDR1 is MNHEY and CDR2 is SVGAGI.

The chain employs TRBV6-5 and TRBJ1-1; TRBD1 is a possible D gene (6 bases). The germline gives CDR1 MNHEY, CDR2 SVGAGI. The CDR3 covers 13 residues. V gave up 8 bases and J gave up 2 bases, with 12 bases separating them. CDR3 sequence reads: CASRRTANTEAFF. The CDR3 DNA reads TGTGCCAGCCGACGGACAGCAAACACTGAAGCTTTCTTT.

This clone was seen only a few times. The V gene is TRBV27, the J gene TRBJ1-4, with TRBD1 as a possible D gene (6 bases). Germline CDR1 reads MNHEY; CDR2 reads SMNVEV (reference sequence). This CDR3 spans 15 amino acids. Deletions cut 2 bases from V and 5 bases from J, with 12 bases between. As DNA, the CDR3 is TGTGCCAGCAGTTTAATCGCAGGGGCCAATGAAAAACTGTTTTTT. Translated, it gives CASSLIAGANEKLFF. The full variable domain, in which reference TRBV27 and TRBJ1-4 provide the parts outside the CDR3, is EAQVTQNPRYLITVTGKKLTVTCSQNMNHEYMSWYRQDPGLGLRQIYYSMNVEVTDKGDVPEGYKVSRKEKRNFPLILESPSPNQTSLYFCASSLIAGANEKLFFGSGTQLSVL.

The chain uses TRBV6-5 and TRBJ2-3; a possible D gene is TRBD2 (5 bases). The CDR3 has 15 residues. V shed 1 base and J shed 0 bases, with 8 bases lying between them. Germline lookup yields CDR1 MNHEY and CDR2 SVGAGI. The CDR3 loop reads CASSYYLASTDTQYF. Here the CDR3 DNA reads TGTGCCAGCAGTTACTATCTAGCTAGCACAGATACGCAGTATTTT.

V usage is TRBV2 and J usage is TRBJ2-3; no reliable D call. Deletions cut 10 bases from V and 0 bases from J, with 5 bases between. Per germline, CDR1 SNHLY and CDR2 FYNNEI. This CDR3 comprises 11 residues. DNA of the CDR3: TGTGCCACCTCGAGCACAGATACGCAGTATTTT. This sequence encodes CATSSTDTQYF.

V and J are TRBV7-9 and TRBJ2-1, with 12 bases lining up with TRBD2. The germline CDR1 and CDR2 sequences are SEHNR and FQNEAQ (reference sequence). This CDR3 is 15 amino acids long. The V segment lost 5 bases and the J segment 9 bases; nucleotides outside the gene matches: 8. The CDR3 DNA follows: TGTGCCAGCAGCCGGCTAGCGGGGGGGCCTGGTGAGCAGTTCTTC. It yields the protein CASSRLAGGPGEQFF. Filled out from reference TRBV7-9 and TRBJ2-1, the complete variable domain reads DTGVSQNPRHKITKRGQNVTFRCDPISEHNRLYWYRQTLGQGPEFLTYFQNEAQLEKSRLLSDRFSAERPKGSFSTLEIQRTEQGDSAMYLCASSRLAGGPGEQFFGPGTRLTVL.

The chain couples TRBV5-1 to TRBJ2-2, with a weak D call TRBD1 (5 bases). The CDR3 has 12 amino acids. Germline V gene sequence: CDR1 SGHRS, CDR2 YFSETQ. V lost 4 bases, J lost 6 bases, and 7 bases lay in between. In DNA form, the CDR3 reads TGCGCCAGCAGCCTAGGGGCCGGGGAGCTGTTTTTT. Amino acid sequence: CASSLGAGELFF.

This clone has a handful of counts. This chain joins TRBV2 and TRBJ2-4; 7 nucleotides match TRBD2. From germline, CDR1 is SNHLY and CDR2 FYNNEI. V gave up 0 bases and J gave up 8 bases; unmatched junction bases: 10. This CDR3 region has 16 residues. CDR3 sequence (DNA): TGTGCCAGCAGTGAAGCCTCAGGACTAGAAAGGTACATTCAGTACTTC. Translated, it gives CASSEASGLERYIQYF. Full variable domain (rest looked up from reference TRBV2 and TRBJ2-4): EPEVTQTPSHQVTQMGQEVILRCVPISNHLYFYWYRQILGQKVEFLVSFYNNEISEKSEIFDDQFSVERPDGSNFTLKIRSTKLEDSAMYFCASSEASGLERYIQYFGAGTRLSVL.